This T cell receptor (beta chain) stems from a study of cytomegalovirus exposure and HLA in healthy donors. Study at large: Unique TCRs numbering some 80 million, obtained from HLA-typed donors, made up an early data release. Genetic ancestry analysis placed approximately 80% of the 398 donors that were genotyped in the Caucasian-associated cluster.

The CDR3 is 13 residues long. The germline CDR1 and CDR2 sequences are MDHEN and SYDVKM. The V gene lost 3 bases and the J gene lost 7 bases, with 12 bases spanning the gap. A multiplex PCR was run with 60 Vbeta primers and 13 Jbeta primers. Method: immunoSEQ multiplex PCR; TCRdb's copy keeps in-frame clones and lacks some. Of 85,000 to 95,000 clones listed, roughly 8.2% are singletons. Healthy bone marrow donors made up the cohort. General study findings and limits: Based on reports, TCR beta sequences accurately predicted HLA-A and HLA-B alleles for most subjects.

To note about this clone: Its target is unknown.

V gene TRBV28 combines with J gene TRBJ1-2; D is uncertain. The TCR originated in a man aged 50-59 years in good health and CMV-seronegative. Sample: PBMCs. The DNA for the CDR3 is TGTGCCAGCAGTTTCGGGAATCTTCCTGGCTACACCTTC. It yields the protein CASSFGNLPGYTF.